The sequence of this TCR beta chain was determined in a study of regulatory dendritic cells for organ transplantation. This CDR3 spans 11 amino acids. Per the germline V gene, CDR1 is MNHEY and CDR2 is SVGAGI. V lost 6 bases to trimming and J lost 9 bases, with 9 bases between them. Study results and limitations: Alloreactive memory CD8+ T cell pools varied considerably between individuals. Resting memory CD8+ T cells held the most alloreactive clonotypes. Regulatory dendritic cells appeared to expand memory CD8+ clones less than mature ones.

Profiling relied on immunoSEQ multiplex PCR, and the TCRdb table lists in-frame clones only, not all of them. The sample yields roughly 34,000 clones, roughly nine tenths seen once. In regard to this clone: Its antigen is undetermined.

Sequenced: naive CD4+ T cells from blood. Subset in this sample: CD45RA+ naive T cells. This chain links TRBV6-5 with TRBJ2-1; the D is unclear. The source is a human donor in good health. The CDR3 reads CASRGVGEQFF. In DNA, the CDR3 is TGTGCCAGCAGAGGTGTAGGTGAGCAGTTCTTC.